Following are 19 T cell receptor beta chains from one sample sequenced in a study of coeliac disease. The repertoire was sequenced with immunoSEQ multiplex PCR; TCRdb's copy has only in-frame clones and lacks some. The data hold a few thousand clones, with around 49% observed a single time. The sample taken for sequencing was intraepithelial lymphocytes from the gut. All receptors derive from a man in his sixties with celiac disease on a gluten-free diet.

Sample share makes this clone medium-sized. The CDR3 nucleotides read TGTGCCTGGAGTTCGGGTCGGAGCTCTGGGGCCAACGTCCTGACTTTC. Translation gives CAWSSGRSSGANVLTF. The chain couples TRBV30 to TRBJ2-6; no firm D call. The CDR3 has 16 amino acids. The V end was cut by 2 bases, the J end by 0 bases, with 11 bases between. From germline, CDR1 is GTSNPN and CDR2 SVGIG (reference sequence). The whole variable domain, remainder taken from reference TRBV30 and TRBJ2-6, is SQTIHQWPATLVQPVGSPLSLECTVEGTSNPNLYWYRQAAGRGLQLLFYSVGIGQISSEVPQNLSASRPQDRQFILSSKKLLLSDSGFYLCAWSSGRSSGANVLTFGAGSRLTVL.

This clone was picked up one time. This chain joins TRBV9 and TRBJ1-2; TRBD1 might be the D (6 bases). V lost 3 bases and J 6 bases, leaving 15 bases between the germline ends. This CDR3 has 14 residues. From germline, CDR1 is SGDLS and CDR2 YYNGEE. CDR3: CASSGGGPAHGYTF. Written as DNA, the CDR3 is TGTGCCAGCAGCGGAGGGGGACCGGCACATGGCTACACCTTC.

The table lists this clone with a few counts. The same CDR3 is also encoded by other DNA sequences in this sample. The chain combines TRBV18 with TRBJ1-2; D is undetermined. Deletions cut 3 bases from V and 8 bases from J, with 16 bases between. Germline CDR1 KGHSH, CDR2 LQKENI. This CDR3 comprises 14 residues. CDR3 in amino acids: CASSPAAKVEGYTF. The CDR3 DNA follows: TGTGCCAGCTCACCTGCCGCAAAAGTTGAGGGCTACACCTTC.

The CDR3 here is CASSQDPAGRGNQPQHF. CDR3 nucleotide sequence: TGCGCCAGCAGCCAAGATCCGGCAGGGAGGGGCAATCAGCCCCAGCATTTT. This chain connects TRBV4-3 to TRBJ1-5; tentatively, D is TRBD1 (5 bases). Germline CDR1 LGHNA, CDR2 YSLEER. The V end lost 0 bases, the J end lost 2 bases, and 14 bases lay between the germline ends. The CDR3 has 17 amino acids.

This chain links TRBV2 with TRBJ1-1, with D maybe TRBD1 (6 bases). The germline gives CDR1 SNHLY, CDR2 FYNNEI. This CDR3 comprises 13 residues. V gave up 4 bases and J gave up 8 bases, with 14 bases separating them. CDR3 protein: CASSVGGAREAFF. DNA of the CDR3: TGTGCCAGCAGTGTTGGGGGGGCTCGGGAAGCTTTCTTT.

This clone was counted only a few times. This sequence joins TRBV7-9 and TRBJ2-3; the match to TRBD2 covers 11 bases. Germline V gene sequence: CDR1 SEHNR, CDR2 FQNEAQ (reference sequence). The trim removed 0 bases at V and 3 bases at J, leaving 8 bases unmatched. The CDR3 has 18 residues. CDR3 DNA sequence: TGTGCCAGCAGCTTAGCTAGCGGGGGGGCCAGGGTAACAGATACGCAGTATTTT. Translation gives CASSLASGGARVTDTQYF.

This chain joins TRBV4-2 and TRBJ2-5, with D unclear. V lost 1 base, J lost 1 base, and 7 bases lay in between. Per the germline V gene, CDR1 is LGHNA and CDR2 is YNFKEQ. This CDR3 is built from 14 residues. In nucleotides, the CDR3 is TGTGCCAGCAGCCAAGTCGGTTCCCAAGAGACCCAGTACTTC. This codes for CASSQVGSQETQYF.

This chain links TRBV4-1 with TRBJ1-5; D is undetermined. V lost 0 bases and J 2 bases, leaving 8 bases between the germline ends. Per the germline V gene, CDR1 is MGHRA and CDR2 is YSYEKL. The CDR3 has 15 residues. CDR3 coding DNA: TGCGCCAGCAGCCAAGATAGCGCAGGCAATCAGCCCCAGCATTTT. Protein product: CASSQDSAGNQPQHF.

This clone was detected only once. This chain links TRBV15 with TRBJ1-2; 8 nucleotides line up with TRBD1. V shed 0 bases, J shed 4 bases, and the junction held 7 bases outside the gene matches. CDR3 length equals 16 residues. Germline CDR1 is LNHNV and CDR2 is YYDKDF (reference sequence). CDR3 region: CATSRDPGTGSYGYTF. DNA for the CDR3: TGTGCCACCAGCAGAGATCCCGGGACAGGCTCCTATGGCTACACCTTC.

The chain joins TRBV5-1 to TRBJ2-3; D remains unclear. CDR3 size: 15 residues. Germline assignment: CDR1 SGHRS and CDR2 YFSETQ. Trimming left V 4 bases short and J 6 bases short, with 18 bases between. In DNA, the CDR3 is TGCGCCAGCAGCACCGGGTCTACTATGGTGGATACGCAGTATTTT. Its translation is CASSTGSTMVDTQYF.

V usage is TRBV25-1 and J usage is TRBJ1-1; unclear D gene. V was clipped by 5 bases and J by 4 bases, with 14 bases between them. The CDR3 runs to 14 residues. The germline V gene encodes CDR1 MGHDK and CDR2 SYGVNS. The CDR3 is CASSTSLFGTEAFF. CDR3 bases: TGTGCCAGCAGTACGAGTCTTTTTGGCACTGAAGCTTTCTTT.

On this clone: At one of its ends the junction is not consistent with the germline gene, which may arise from a read error. Other DNA sequences in the same sample also yield this CDR3. V usage is TRBV7-2 and J usage is TRBJ1-4, with D possibly being TRBD1 (5 bases). The germline V gene encodes CDR1 SGHTA and CDR2 FQGNSA. The CDR3 runs to 15 residues. CDR3 protein: CASSLKGVANEKLFF. The CDR3 coding sequence is TGTGCCAGTAGCTTAAAAGGGGTAGCTAATGAAAAACTGTTTTTT.

This clone was counted once. The V gene is TRBV5-1, the J gene TRBJ1-2; maybe TRBD1 (6 bases). CDR1 and CDR2 from the germline V gene are SGHRS and YFSETQ. With 4 bases removed from V and 5 bases from J, the gap between germline ends came to 21 bases. The CDR3 sequence is 16 residues long. CDR3 region: CASSPLPTGIVYGYTF. The CDR3 DNA is TGCGCCAGCAGCCCTCTCCCCACAGGGATTGTTTATGGCTACACCTTC.

V gene TRBV4-3 combines with J gene TRBJ2-1; 8 bases map to TRBD2. CDR3 length equals 16 residues. Germline values: CDR1 LGHNA, CDR2 YSLEER. V lost 0 bases and J lost 6; bases outside the gene matches: 7. The DNA of the CDR3 is TGCGCCAGCAGCCAAGATGCGGGAGGAAGGGGCAATGAGCAGTTCTTC. This codes for CASSQDAGGRGNEQFF.

This clone has only one observation. The CDR3 spells CASSSSGTSDIQYF. CDR3 coding DNA: TGTGCCAGCTCGTCTTCCGGGACTAGCGACATTCAGTACTTC. The chain combines TRBV18 with TRBJ2-4; the match to TRBD2 covers 10 bases. CDR3 length equals 14 residues. Looked up from germline, CDR1 is KGHSH and CDR2 is LQKENI. V was pared by 6 bases and J by 8 bases, with 7 bases of the junction left unmatched.

The chain couples TRBV7-2 to TRBJ2-2; 11 bases agree with TRBD2. The CDR3 extends over 17 amino acids. The germline CDR1 and CDR2 sequences are SGHTA and FQGNSA. V shed 1 base, J shed 7 bases, and the junction held 8 bases outside the gene matches. DNA for the CDR3: TGTGCCAGCAGCTTAGAACGACTAGCGGGAATGAACGGGGAGCTGTTTTTT. Amino acids: CASSLERLAGMNGELFF.

This chain uses TRBV6-5 with TRBJ2-1; 13 nucleotides line up with TRBD2. Germline CDR1 reads MNHEY; CDR2 reads SVGAGI. Trimming at V came to 0 bases and at J to 10 bases, leaving 6 bases not matched to a gene. The CDR3 covers 16 residues. CDR3 residues: CASSYSGGLAGKEQFF. The DNA for the CDR3 is TGTGCCAGCAGTTACTCCGGGGGACTAGCGGGAAAAGAGCAGTTCTTC.

The chain employs TRBV30 and TRBJ1-1; D gene unclear. The length of the CDR3 is 13 residues. The V end was cut by 2 bases, the J end by 0 bases, with 7 bases between. Germline values: CDR1 GTSNPN, CDR2 SVGIG (reference sequence). For the CDR3, the DNA is TGTGCCTGGAGTTTACTTGTGAACACTGAAGCTTTCTTT. It specifies CAWSLLVNTEAFF.

This clone was recorded a few times. The chain combines TRBV30 with TRBJ2-2, with 9 bases lining up with TRBD1. Germline trimming cut 2 bases from V and 6 bases from J; bases unmatched to any gene: 4. Germline lookup yields CDR1 GTSNPN and CDR2 SVGIG (reference sequence). The CDR3 sequence is 14 residues long. CDR3 DNA sequence: TGTGCCTGGAGTACGGACAGGGGAGCCGGGGAGCTGTTTTTT. It specifies CAWSTDRGAGELFF.